This T cell receptor beta chain derives from a study of T cells after yellow fever vaccination. The CDR3 has 14 residues. A word on this clonotype: The target antigen is unknown.

For TCR, cDNA came from 5'RACE template switching, which added a universal primer site and UMIs. A single record per CDR3 protein comes from TCRdb applying MiXCR to the 5' RACE reads. Of 620,000 or so distinct CDR3 sequences detected, less than 20% appear once; the ten largest clones hold approximately 15%. Study-wide results and limits: Although the secondary response was weaker, it peaked faster, at day 5 versus 15. Post-booster repertoires contained most primary-vaccination clones again (roughly 96% CD4, approximately 88% CD8). Although most clonotypes did not, a small share appeared in both CD4 and CD8 compartments.

The genes are TRBV21-1 and TRBJ2-7; TRBD2 is the table's D call and was not checked against the DNA. TRBV21-1 is flagged as a pseudogene. This sample comprised PBMCs, obtained more than 4 days after the first yellow fever vaccination. This sequence was found in a young man who received the YFV17D yellow fever vaccine. The CDR3 sequence: CASSEGGQPYEQYV. For the CDR3, the DNA is TGTGCCAGCAGCGAAGGAGGGCAACCCTACGAGCAGTACGTC.